The next 32 T cell receptor beta chains were all read from a single sample in a study of T-cell reconstitution after alpha-beta-depleted transplantation in children. As it was prepared, the TCRbeta library received unique molecular identifiers. One entry per CDR3 protein, called by TCRdb with MiXCR from the PCR reads. The sample lists 640,000 or so distinct CDR3 sequences, around 16% seen once, with 1.1% in the top ten. The specimen was PBMCs from the stem cell graft donor, collected from the stem cell graft. Receptors were obtained from a human donor who donated a stem cell graft to a child with acute myeloid leukemia.

This clonotype turned up a few times. The chain joins TRBV24-1 to TRBJ2-5; TRBD1 matches 9 bases. This CDR3 has 12 amino acids. V was pared by 9 bases and J by 4 bases, with 2 bases of the junction left unmatched. Germline assignment: CDR1 KGHDR and CDR2 SFDVKD. CDR3 nucleotides: TGTGCCACCCAGGACAGGGGAGAGACCCAGTACTTC. Translation: CATQDRGETQYF.

V gene TRBV5-6 combines with J gene TRBJ2-1, with 8 bases matching TRBD2. V lost 6 bases to trimming and J lost 6 bases; unmatched junction nucleotides: 8. Per the germline V gene, CDR1 is SGHDT and CDR2 is YYEEEE. The CDR3 is made up of 14 amino acids. The CDR3 DNA reads as TGTGCCAGCAACGCGGGGGGCTACTCCAATGAGCAGTTCTTC. It encodes CASNAGGYSNEQFF.

The chain has TRBV10-2 and TRBJ2-2; no clear D gene. Germline V gives CDR1 WSHSY, CDR2 SAAADI. The V and J ends lost 4 bases and 7 bases respectively, with 10 bases between them. The CDR3 spans 13 residues. CDR3 in amino acids: CASSGIRFGELFF. The CDR3 region has the DNA TGCGCCAGCAGTGGTATTAGATTCGGGGAGCTGTTTTTT.

The rearrangement uses TRBV4-1 and TRBJ2-7, with 11 bases matching TRBD2. The CDR3 has 16 amino acids. Germline V lookup: CDR1 MGHRA, CDR2 YSYEKL. Trimming at V came to 1 base and at J to 2 bases, leaving 4 bases not matched to a gene. The CDR3 is CASSQGLAGGPYEQYV. The CDR3 DNA reads TGCGCCAGCAGCCAAGGTCTAGCGGGGGGCCCCTACGAGCAGTACGTC.

This clonotype was found many times. The CDR3 is CSAQWTGSSYNEQFF. The DNA of the CDR3 is TGCAGTGCTCAGTGGACTGGGAGCTCCTACAATGAGCAGTTCTTC. The rearrangement links TRBV20-1 to TRBJ2-1; tentative D call: TRBD2 (5 bases). The CDR3 sequence is 15 residues long. V gave up 5 bases and J gave up 0 bases, with 14 bases separating them. Looked up from germline, CDR1 is DFQATT and CDR2 is SNEGSKA (reference sequence).

J is TRBJ2-7 and V is TRBV6-1, with a possible D match to TRBD2 (6 bases). Germline CDR1 reads MNHNS; CDR2 reads SASEGT. Trimming left V 5 bases short and J 0 bases short, with 14 bases between. The CDR3 is 15 residues long. The CDR3: CASSPGGLRSYEQYF. In nucleotides, the CDR3 is TGTGCCAGCAGTCCCGGGGGTCTTCGCTCCTACGAGCAGTACTTC.

This chain joins TRBV7-9 and TRBJ2-1, with TRBD2 identical over 7 bases. Looked up from germline, CDR1 is SEHNR and CDR2 is FQNEAQ (reference sequence). V lost 6 bases to trimming and J lost 7 bases; unmatched junction nucleotides: 12. The CDR3 loop spans 15 amino acids. Here the CDR3 reads CASSSFGREGNEQFF. The CDR3, as DNA: TGTGCCAGCAGTTCCTTCGGCAGGGAGGGAAATGAGCAGTTCTTC. The whole variable domain, remainder taken from reference TRBV7-9 and TRBJ2-1, is DTGVSQNPRHKITKRGQNVTFRCDPISEHNRLYWYRQTLGQGPEFLTYFQNEAQLEKSRLLSDRFSAERPKGSFSTLEIQRTEQGDSAMYLCASSSFGREGNEQFFGPGTRLTVL.

The V and J genes are TRBV7-2 and TRBJ2-1; no clear D. Germline V gives CDR1 SGHTA, CDR2 FQGNSA. The CDR3 is made up of 15 amino acids. The V end was cut by 1 base, the J end by 8 bases, with 15 bases between. The CDR3 loop reads CASSLGLETMDEQFF. The CDR3 DNA reads TGTGCCAGCAGCTTAGGGCTGGAGACAATGGATGAGCAGTTCTTC. Complete variable domain (other parts from reference TRBV7-2 and TRBJ2-1): GAGVSQSPSNKVTEKGKDVELRCDPISGHTALYWYRQSLGQGLEFLIYFQGNSAPDKSGLPSDRFSAERTGGSVSTLTIQRTQQEDSAVYLCASSLGLETMDEQFFGPGTRLTVL.

This clonotype was observed many times. The CDR3 DNA follows: TGCAGTGCTAGCCTATCCGGGACGCCAAATTCACCCCTCCACTTT. Translating gives CSASLSGTPNSPLHF. The V and J genes are TRBV20-1 and TRBJ1-6; possible D gene TRBD1, 5 bases. Per the germline V gene, CDR1 is DFQATT and CDR2 is SNEGSKA (reference sequence). The length of the CDR3 is 15 residues. V lost 3 bases, J lost 7 bases, and 16 bases lay in between.

This clonotype was observed many times. This chain uses TRBV7-2 with TRBJ2-1; D is possibly TRBD1 or TRBD2 (5 bases each). The germline V gene has CDR1 SGHTA and CDR2 FQGNSA. V shed 2 bases and J shed 15 bases, with 11 bases lying between them. This CDR3 spans 11 amino acids. For the CDR3, the DNA is TGTGCCAGCAGCTTAAGGGACCGCCCGTTCTTC. This gives the protein CASSLRDRPFF.

V and J are TRBV24-1 and TRBJ1-1; 7 nucleotides match TRBD1. This CDR3 region has 13 residues. V lost 3 bases to trimming and J lost 7 bases; unmatched junction nucleotides: 4. The germline gives CDR1 KGHDR, CDR2 SFDVKD. The CDR3 loop reads CATSDETGIEAFF. The CDR3 DNA reads as TGTGCCACCAGTGATGAGACAGGGATTGAAGCTTTCTTT.

The V gene is TRBV5-1, the J gene TRBJ2-2, with D possibly called TRBD1 or TRBD2 (6 bases each). This CDR3 is 16 amino acids long. Trimming took 0 bases from V and 3 from J, leaving 12 bases between them. Germline V CDR1 and CDR2: SGHRS, YFSETQ. In nucleotides, the CDR3 is TGCGCCAGCAGCTTGGAGGGGGGCTGGGACACCGGGGAGCTGTTTTTT. It specifies CASSLEGGWDTGELFF.

This clonotype was observed many times. The chain uses TRBV6-2 or TRBV6-3 and TRBJ2-1; D tentatively reads TRBD1 or TRBD2 (7 bases each). This CDR3 comprises 15 residues. V was trimmed by 5 bases and J by 4 bases, leaving 15 bases between them. Germline V gene sequence: CDR1 MNHEY, CDR2 SVGEGT. Here the CDR3 DNA reads TGTGCCAGCAGTCAGGGGAGGGGGCGTTACAATGAGCAGTTCTTC. It specifies CASSQGRGRYNEQFF.

The chain recombines TRBV3-1 with TRBJ2-6, with D uncertain. CDR3 size: 15 residues. The germline CDR1 and CDR2 sequences are LGHDT and YNNKEL (reference sequence). The V and J ends lost 2 bases and 1 base respectively, with 6 bases between them. CDR3 coding DNA: TGTGCCAGCAGCCAAAAGTCTTCTGGGGCCAACGTCCTGACTTTC. This encodes CASSQKSSGANVLTF.

This clonotype was picked up a small number of times. The V call is TRBV6-1, the J call TRBJ2-7, with TRBD2 identical over 8 bases. V dropped 6 bases and J dropped 4; count of bases not matched to a gene: 11. The CDR3 loop spans 15 amino acids. Germline V gene lookup returns CDR1 MNHNS and CDR2 SASEGT. This CDR3 is CASRASGGQSYEQYV. The CDR3 DNA reads TGTGCCAGCAGGGCCAGCGGGGGCCAATCTTACGAGCAGTACGTC.

V usage is TRBV10-3 and J usage is TRBJ1-1; D not resolved. V was cut by 11 bases and J by 2 bases, with 12 bases left in between. CDR1 is ENHRY, CDR2 SYGVKD, per germline. The CDR3 consists of 12 residues. The CDR3 DNA is TGTGCCGCCAGGACGGGAAACACTGAAGCTTTCTTT. Its translation is CAARTGNTEAFF.

This clonotype showed up many times. The J gene is TRBJ2-3, the V gene TRBV6-1; D is possibly TRBD2 (6 bases). V lost 6 bases and J lost 1, with 14 bases in between. The CDR3 runs 15 residues. Germline V CDR1 and CDR2: MNHNS, SASEGT. CDR3 bases: TGTGCCAGCAGGCGACCTAGCGCACGCACAGATACGCAGTATTTT. Translating it yields CASRRPSARTDTQYF.

Ten or more counts support this clonotype. This chain uses TRBV5-5 with TRBJ2-5; no firm D call. The germline V gene encodes CDR1 SGHKS and CDR2 YYEKEE (reference sequence). V gave up 5 bases and J gave up 5 bases, with 13 bases separating them. This CDR3 is built from 13 residues. CDR3: CASSLDPIETQYF. As DNA, the CDR3 is TGTGCCAGCAGTCTGGACCCGATTGAGACCCAGTACTTC.

This clonotype was recorded many times. The V and J genes are TRBV20-1 and TRBJ1-2; TRBD1 is a possible D gene (5 bases). The length of the CDR3 is 14 residues. The V gene's germline CDR1 is DFQATT and CDR2 SNEGSKA (reference sequence). V was pared by 0 bases and J by 7 bases, with 15 bases between. The CDR3 sequence: CSARDQDRGVGYTF. DNA of the CDR3: TGCAGTGCTAGAGATCAGGATAGGGGTGTTGGCTACACCTTC.

This clonotype was seen more than once but under ten times. The rearrangement links TRBV7-2 to TRBJ2-2; no clear D gene. V was shortened by 2 bases and J by 5 bases, with 12 bases between the two germline ends. Looked up from germline, CDR1 is SGHTA and CDR2 is FQGNSA. This CDR3 is 15 amino acids long. The DNA of the CDR3 is TGTGCCAGCAGCTTATCAGCCCTAGGGACCGGGGAGCTGTTTTTT. Translated, it gives CASSLSALGTGELFF.

This rearrangement joins TRBV4-3 to TRBJ1-2, with 7 bases aligning to TRBD1. V lost 5 bases and J lost 5; bases outside the gene matches: 11. CDR3 length: 15 amino acids. Germline V gene sequence: CDR1 LGHNA, CDR2 YSLEER. CDR3 DNA sequence: TGCGCCAGCAGCAGCAACCGGGACAGCAGATATGGCTACACCTTC. It encodes CASSSNRDSRYGYTF.

This clonotype was detected many times. The chain couples TRBV20-1 to TRBJ1-2; no clear D gene. This CDR3 has 15 residues. Trimming shortened V by 6 bases and J by 0 bases, and 17 bases separated the two germline ends. Germline values: CDR1 DFQATT, CDR2 SNEGSKA (reference sequence). CDR3 loop: CSAALHIGSNYGYTF. CDR3 bases: TGCAGTGCCGCCCTGCACATAGGGTCTAACTATGGCTACACCTTC.

V usage is TRBV15 and J usage is TRBJ1-5; D ambiguous. Trimming shortened V by 1 base and J by 5 bases, and 12 bases separated the two germline ends. From germline, CDR1 is LNHNV and CDR2 YYDKDF (reference sequence). There are 15 residues in the CDR3. CDR3 in DNA: TGTGCCACCAGCAGAGCCCAGACCGTCGATCAGCCCCAGCATTTT. It encodes CATSRAQTVDQPQHF.

The rearrangement joins TRBV12-3 or TRBV12-4 to TRBJ2-4; D gene uncertain. CDR3 length: 13 residues. Trimming removed 3 bases at V and 4 bases at J, with 7 bases between. CDR3 loop: CASSLNGKNIQYF. DNA for the CDR3: TGTGCCAGCAGTTTGAACGGGAAAAACATTCAGTACTTC.

This clonotype was counted a few times. This chain joins TRBV12-3 or TRBV12-4 and TRBJ2-7, with D perhaps matching TRBD2 (6 bases). The CDR3 has 15 amino acids. The ends were cut back, 6 bases at V and 5 bases at J, with 20 bases in the middle. This CDR3 is CASSPGSGVVDEQYF. Written as DNA, the CDR3 is TGTGCCAGCAGCCCCGGTTCGGGAGTCGTGGACGAGCAGTACTTC.

This clonotype was counted at least ten times. This chain links TRBV20-1 with TRBJ1-1, with 10 bases aligning to TRBD1. Germline values: CDR1 DFQATT, CDR2 SNEGSKA (reference sequence). The V and J ends lost 5 bases and 6 bases, in that order; junction bases with no gene match: 9. This CDR3 contains 14 residues. The DNA of the CDR3 is TGCAGTGCTGGAAAGACAGGGGGCCTACCTGAAGCTTTCTTT. Its translation: CSAGKTGGLPEAFF.

This clonotype came up a few times. The chain links TRBV5-1 to TRBJ1-1; tentative D call: TRBD1 (5 bases). The germline V and J ends were trimmed by 3 bases and 1 base, with 10 bases remaining between them. Germline lookup yields CDR1 SGHRS and CDR2 YFSETQ. The CDR3 length is 14 residues. CDR3 protein: CASSWGPSNTEAFF. CDR3 coding DNA: TGCGCCAGCAGCTGGGGACCTTCGAACACTGAAGCTTTCTTT. The whole variable domain, remainder taken from reference TRBV5-1 and TRBJ1-1, is KAGVTQTPRYLIKTRGQQVTLSCSPISGHRSVSWYQQTPGQGLQFLFEYFSETQRNKGNFPGRFSGRQFSNSRSEMNVSTLELGDSALYLCASSWGPSNTEAFFGQGTRLTVV.

The table lists this clonotype with many counts. V gene TRBV20-1 combines with J gene TRBJ2-3; 7 bases are shared with TRBD2. The germline V gene has CDR1 DFQATT and CDR2 SNEGSKA (reference sequence). The CDR3 spans 16 residues. The V and J ends lost 0 bases and 1 base, in that order; junction bases with no gene match: 7. The CDR3 sequence is CSARDQRAGGTDTQYF. CDR3 DNA sequence: TGCAGTGCTAGAGATCAAAGGGCGGGGGGCACAGATACGCAGTATTTT.

In this sample, this clonotype turned up many times. The J gene is TRBJ1-1, the V gene TRBV20-1; D is unresolved. V dropped 0 bases and J dropped 8 bases, with 13 bases sitting between them. The germline V gene encodes CDR1 DFQATT and CDR2 SNEGSKA (reference sequence). The CDR3 is 13 residues long. CDR3 residues: CSARDRLTAEAFF. The DNA for the CDR3 is TGCAGTGCTAGAGATCGGTTGACCGCCGAAGCTTTCTTT.

This rearrangement joins TRBV4-3 to TRBJ2-3; 7 positions match TRBD1. Germline V gene data show CDR1 as LGHNA and CDR2 as YSLEER. The CDR3 covers 17 residues. V was pared by 3 bases and J by 6 bases, with 15 bases of the junction left unmatched. This chain's CDR3 is CASSQETDRPRMDTQYF. DNA of the CDR3: TGCGCCAGCAGCCAGGAAACGGACAGGCCAAGGATGGATACGCAGTATTTT.

The genes are TRBV27 and TRBJ1-5, with D perhaps TRBD1 (5 bases). The CDR3 is made up of 13 amino acids. Deletions cut 4 bases from V and 7 bases from J, with 11 bases between. From germline, CDR1 is MNHEY and CDR2 SMNVEV (reference sequence). This chain's CDR3 is CASSWGGSQPQHF. CDR3 nucleotide sequence: TGTGCCAGCAGTTGGGGGGGATCGCAGCCCCAGCATTTT.

In this sample, this clonotype turned up a few times. This chain uses TRBV3-1 with TRBJ2-2; 7 bases agree with TRBD2. The CDR3 consists of 14 residues. V trimming: 4 bases; J trimming: 4 bases; junction bases outside the gene matches: 3. The germline V gene has CDR1 LGHDT and CDR2 YNNKEL (reference sequence). CDR3 amino acids: CASSRTRATGELFF. CDR3 sequence (DNA): TGTGCCAGCAGCCGGACTAGGGCCACCGGGGAGCTGTTTTTT.